These 21 T cell receptor beta chains originate from one sample sequenced in a study of lymphopenia after photon versus proton radiotherapy. Sequencing used immunoSEQ multiplex PCR; TCRdb keeps in-frame clones, though not all of them. The repertoire includes fewer than 65,000 clones, around 85% of them detected once, and about 2.3% sits in the top ten. The specimen comprised peripheral blood, sampled from a patient treated with photon-based radiotherapy. The receptor set was obtained from a man aged 35-49 years with gastric cancer.

The V call is TRBV19, the J call TRBJ2-3; 11 bases map to TRBD2. V lost 5 bases to trimming and J lost 6 bases; unmatched junction nucleotides: 16. This CDR3 is 18 amino acids long. Germline CDR1 LNHDA, CDR2 SQIVND (reference sequence). CDR3 region: CASSPQPIAGGPGDTQYF. In nucleotides, the CDR3 is TGTGCCAGTAGTCCCCAACCGATAGCGGGGGGGCCTGGGGATACGCAGTATTTT.

This chain uses TRBV2 with TRBJ2-3; 8 bases are shared with TRBD2. Germline V gene lookup returns CDR1 SNHLY and CDR2 FYNNEI. This CDR3 has 15 residues. V shed 3 bases, J shed 1 base, and the junction held 3 bases outside the gene matches. CDR3 region: CASSDYSGGTDTQYF. The CDR3 bases are TGTGCCAGCAGTGACTATAGCGGGGGCACAGATACGCAGTATTTT.

This sequence joins TRBV11-2 and TRBJ2-2; D possibly corresponds to TRBD2 (5 bases). This CDR3 comprises 13 residues. CDR1 is SGHAT, CDR2 FQNNGV, per germline. V was cut by 5 bases and J by 6 bases, with 10 bases left in between. CDR3 region: CASSTLEAGELFF. The CDR3 DNA is TGTGCCAGCAGCACCCTGGAGGCCGGGGAGCTGTTTTTT.

This chain links TRBV15 with TRBJ2-1; D may be TRBD1 (5 bases). This CDR3 comprises 13 residues. Trimming took off 0 bases at V and 7 bases at J, with 7 bases between the two ends. Per germline, CDR1 LNHNV and CDR2 YYDKDF (reference sequence). The CDR3 sequence is CATSRDQGNEQFF. Written as DNA, the CDR3 is TGTGCCACCAGCAGAGATCAGGGTAATGAGCAGTTCTTC.

As regards this clone: The sample carries other DNA sequences with the same CDR3. The chain is built from TRBV20-1 and TRBJ2-3; no clear D gene. There are 11 residues in the CDR3. Germline V gene data show CDR1 as DFQATT and CDR2 as SNEGSKA (reference sequence). V lost 6 bases, J lost 5 bases, and 9 bases lay in between. DNA for the CDR3: TGCAGTGCCCAGACGGAAGATACGCAGTATTTT. Translation gives CSAQTEDTQYF.

This chain connects TRBV27 to TRBJ2-3; D possibly corresponds to TRBD2 (5 bases). CDR3 size: 12 residues. The V end was cut by 7 bases, the J end by 5 bases, with 10 bases between. Germline CDR1 and CDR2: MNHEY and SMNVEV (reference sequence). The CDR3 nucleotides are TGTGCCAGCATCTCCCGGGGAGATACGCAGTATTTT. Translating it yields CASISRGDTQYF.

The V gene is TRBV9, the J gene TRBJ1-2; 9 nucleotides align to TRBD1. In germline, CDR1 is SGDLS, CDR2 YYNGEE. V lost 3 bases and J lost 2; bases outside the gene matches: 2. This CDR3 has 14 amino acids. Written as DNA, the CDR3 is TGTGCCAGCAGCGAACAGGGGGCGAACTATGGCTACACCTTC. Protein product: CASSEQGANYGYTF.

The chain recombines TRBV6-5 with TRBJ2-7, with D tentatively TRBD1 or TRBD2 (5 bases each). This CDR3 comprises 15 residues. From germline, CDR1 is MNHEY and CDR2 SVGAGI. V was shortened by 4 bases and J by 0 bases, with 13 bases between the two germline ends. CDR3 DNA sequence: TGTGCCAGCAGTTCCGCAGGGACGACCTCCTACGAGCAGTACTTC. Protein product: CASSSAGTTSYEQYF.

As regards this clone: Other nucleotide sequences in the sample specify the same CDR3. The rearrangement links TRBV7-2 to TRBJ1-1, with 7 nucleotides matching TRBD1. Per the germline V gene, CDR1 is SGHTA and CDR2 is FQGNSA. Trimming removed 5 bases from V and 1 base from J; junction bases left unmatched: 4. The CDR3 runs 14 residues. As DNA, the CDR3 is TGTGCCAGCAGCCTAGGACAGGCGAACACTGAAGCTTTCTTT. Translating gives CASSLGQANTEAFF.

The rearrangement uses TRBV30 and TRBJ2-3; 7 nucleotides agree with TRBD2. Germline V gives CDR1 GTSNPN, CDR2 SVGIG (reference sequence). V shed 4 bases, J shed 3 bases, and the junction held 4 bases outside the gene matches. This CDR3 spans 13 amino acids. CDR3 loop: CAWTGGGTDTQYF. For the CDR3, the DNA is TGTGCCTGGACTGGGGGGGGAACAGATACGCAGTATTTT.

The chain uses TRBV5-4 and TRBJ1-2, with 7 bases fitting TRBD1. The CDR3 runs 13 residues. With V trimmed by 2 bases and J by 7 bases, 5 bases remained unmatched. Germline loops: CDR1 SGHNT, CDR2 YYREEE (reference sequence). CDR3 nucleotide sequence: TGTGCCAGCAGCTTCAGACAGGGAGGTGGCTACACCTTC. Its translation is CASSFRQGGGYTF.

The chain employs TRBV7-2 and TRBJ2-1; TRBD1 is a possible D gene (5 bases). CDR3 length equals 15 residues. V was trimmed by 4 bases and J by 2 bases, leaving 12 bases between them. Germline lookup yields CDR1 SGHTA and CDR2 FQGNSA. The CDR3 is CASSSGNMAYNEQFF. The CDR3 region has the DNA TGTGCCAGCAGCTCAGGGAATATGGCCTACAATGAGCAGTTCTTC.

This clone showed up just once. The chain joins TRBV4-3 to TRBJ2-3; weak D call: TRBD2 (5 bases). Per germline, CDR1 LGHNA and CDR2 YSLEER. The CDR3 length is 14 residues. Trimming left V 1 base short and J 5 bases short, with 10 bases between. For the CDR3, the DNA is TGCGCCAGCAGCCAAGGGAAGGCGGGAGATACGCAGTATTTT. Amino acid sequence: CASSQGKAGDTQYF.

This clone was detected a few times. V is TRBV30 and J is TRBJ2-7; D is perhaps TRBD1 (6 bases). V was cut by 1 base and J by 3 bases, with 7 bases left in between. The CDR3 is 12 residues long. CDR1 is GTSNPN, CDR2 SVGIG, per germline (reference sequence). The CDR3: CAWSARGYEQYF. DNA of the CDR3: TGTGCCTGGAGTGCCAGGGGCTACGAGCAGTACTTC.

The V call is TRBV30, the J call TRBJ2-3; 7 nucleotides agree with TRBD2. This CDR3 spans 14 amino acids. V shed 7 bases, J shed 3 bases, and the junction held 10 bases outside the gene matches. The germline V gene has CDR1 GTSNPN and CDR2 SVGIG (reference sequence). The CDR3 is CAYLGGTGTDTQYF. The CDR3 bases are TGTGCCTACCTGGGGGGGACTGGGACAGATACGCAGTATTTT.

V and J are TRBV11-2 and TRBJ2-7, with TRBD1 matching over 8 bases. Germline-derived CDR1 and CDR2 are SGHAT and FQNNGV. The length of the CDR3 is 14 residues. V gave up 5 bases and J gave up 2 bases; unmatched junction bases: 5. The CDR3 DNA sequence: TGTGCCAGCAGCCCCGGGACAGGTACCTACGAGCAGTACTTC. It encodes CASSPGTGTYEQYF.

The chain couples TRBV11-2 to TRBJ2-5, with D maybe TRBD1 (5 bases). The germline gives CDR1 SGHAT, CDR2 FQNNGV. The ends were cut back, 6 bases at V and 4 bases at J, with 18 bases in the middle. The CDR3 contains 15 residues. The CDR3 is CASRKGPAKRETQYF. In DNA form, the CDR3 reads TGTGCCAGCAGAAAGGGGCCCGCGAAACGAGAGACCCAGTACTTC.

The rearrangement joins TRBV7-2 to TRBJ2-3; D may match TRBD1 or TRBD2 (5 bases each). The germline V gene encodes CDR1 SGHTA and CDR2 FQGNSA. The CDR3 is made up of 15 amino acids. The V end was cut by 1 base, the J end by 4 bases, with 12 bases between. The CDR3 protein is CASSLDGAFADTQYF. CDR3 DNA: TGTGCCAGCAGCTTAGACGGGGCCTTTGCAGATACGCAGTATTTT.

This clone was counted between two and nine times. This rearrangement joins TRBV6-6 to TRBJ1-2; 10 bases match TRBD1. In germline, CDR1 is MNHNY, CDR2 SVGAGI (reference sequence). CDR3 length: 13 amino acids. V shed 6 bases, J shed 7 bases, and the junction held 5 bases outside the gene matches. The CDR3 DNA follows: TGTGCCAGCAGGTCCGGGACAGGGGTTGGCTACACCTTC. This translates into CASRSGTGVGYTF.

This chain connects TRBV7-9 to TRBJ1-2; 10 positions match TRBD1. There are 14 residues in the CDR3. Germline assignment: CDR1 SEHNR and CDR2 FQNEAQ (reference sequence). The J segment lost 7 bases and the V segment lost 5 bases, leaving 7 bases of the junction unmatched. The CDR3 here is CASSARQGARGYTF. For the CDR3, the DNA is TGTGCCAGCAGCGCACGACAGGGGGCTCGTGGCTACACCTTC. Using reference TRBV7-9 and TRBJ1-2 for the parts outside the CDR3, the full variable domain is DTGVSQNPRHKITKRGQNVTFRCDPISEHNRLYWYRQTLGQGPEFLTYFQNEAQLEKSRLLSDRFSAERPKGSFSTLEIQRTEQGDSAMYLCASSARQGARGYTFGSGTRLTVV.

This clone was seen a single time. The CDR3 region is CASSPTQIRRAEAFF. The DNA for the CDR3 is TGCGCCAGCAGCCCGACCCAAATCCGCAGGGCTGAAGCTTTCTTT. The J gene is TRBJ1-1, the V gene TRBV5-1, with a weak D call TRBD1 (5 bases). CDR3 length: 15 amino acids. The V end was cut by 4 bases, the J end by 6 bases, with 19 bases between. Germline lookup yields CDR1 SGHRS and CDR2 YFSETQ.